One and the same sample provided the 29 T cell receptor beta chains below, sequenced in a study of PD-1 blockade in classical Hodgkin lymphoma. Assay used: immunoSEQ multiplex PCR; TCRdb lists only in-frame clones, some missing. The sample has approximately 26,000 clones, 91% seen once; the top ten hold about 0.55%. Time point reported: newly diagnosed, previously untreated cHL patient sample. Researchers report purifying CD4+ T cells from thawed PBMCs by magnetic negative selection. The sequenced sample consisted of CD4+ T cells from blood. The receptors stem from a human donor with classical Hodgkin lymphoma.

The CDR3 reads CASSSIFAGESYEQYF. CDR3 in DNA: TGTGCCAGCAGTTCCATCTTTGCGGGTGAATCCTACGAGCAGTACTTC. V is TRBV6-5 and J is TRBJ2-7, with D possibly TRBD2 on 5 matching bases. The CDR3 loop spans 16 amino acids. Trimming stripped 4 bases from V and 1 base from J, with 17 bases between. Germline lookup yields CDR1 MNHEY and CDR2 SVGAGI.

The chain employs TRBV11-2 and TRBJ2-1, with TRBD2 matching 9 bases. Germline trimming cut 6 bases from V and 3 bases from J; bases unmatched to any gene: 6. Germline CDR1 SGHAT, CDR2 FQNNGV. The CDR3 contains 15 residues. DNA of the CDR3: TGTGCCAGCAGGCTGGAGCGGGGGGTCTACAATGAGCAGTTCTTC. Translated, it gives CASRLERGVYNEQFF. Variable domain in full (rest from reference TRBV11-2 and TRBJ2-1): EAGVAQSPRYKIIEKRQSVAFWCNPISGHATLYWYQQILGQGPKLLIQFQNNGVVDDSQLPKDRFSAERLKGVDSTLKIQPAKLEDSAVYLCASRLERGVYNEQFFGPGTRLTVL.

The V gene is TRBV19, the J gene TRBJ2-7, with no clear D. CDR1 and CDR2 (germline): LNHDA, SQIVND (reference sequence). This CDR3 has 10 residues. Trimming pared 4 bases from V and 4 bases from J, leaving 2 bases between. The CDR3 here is CASSRYEQYF. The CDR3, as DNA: TGTGCCAGTAGTAGGTACGAGCAGTACTTC.

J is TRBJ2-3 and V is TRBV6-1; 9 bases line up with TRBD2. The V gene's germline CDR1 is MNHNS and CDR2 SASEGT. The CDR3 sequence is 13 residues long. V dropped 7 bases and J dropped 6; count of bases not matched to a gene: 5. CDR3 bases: TGTGCCAGCACCGGGACTAGCCCGGATACGCAGTATTTT. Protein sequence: CASTGTSPDTQYF.

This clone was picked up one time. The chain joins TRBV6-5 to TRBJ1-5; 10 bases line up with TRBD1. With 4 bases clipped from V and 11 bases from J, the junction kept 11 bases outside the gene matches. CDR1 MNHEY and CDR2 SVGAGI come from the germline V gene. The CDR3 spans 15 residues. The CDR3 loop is CASSSSGTGAWTQHF. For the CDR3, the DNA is TGTGCCAGCAGTTCCTCCGGGACAGGGGCCTGGACCCAGCATTTT.

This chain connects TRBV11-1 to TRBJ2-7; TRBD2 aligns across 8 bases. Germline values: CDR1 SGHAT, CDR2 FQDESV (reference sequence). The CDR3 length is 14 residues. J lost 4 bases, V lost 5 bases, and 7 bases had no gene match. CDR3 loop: CASSPTSGPYEQYF. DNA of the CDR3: TGTGCCAGCAGCCCTACTAGCGGACCTTACGAGCAGTACTTC.

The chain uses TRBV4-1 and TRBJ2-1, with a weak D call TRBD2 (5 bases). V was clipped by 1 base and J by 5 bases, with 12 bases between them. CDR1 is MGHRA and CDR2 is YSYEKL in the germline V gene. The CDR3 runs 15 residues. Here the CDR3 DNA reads TGCGCCAGCAGCCAAGGGTCTGCGGGCCACAATGAGCAGTTCTTC. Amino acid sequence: CASSQGSAGHNEQFF.

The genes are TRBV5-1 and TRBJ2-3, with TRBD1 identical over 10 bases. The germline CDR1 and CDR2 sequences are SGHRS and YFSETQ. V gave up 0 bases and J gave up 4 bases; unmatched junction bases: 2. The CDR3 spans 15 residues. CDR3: CASSLGGQGSDTQYF. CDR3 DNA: TGCGCCAGCAGCTTGGGGGGACAGGGGTCAGATACGCAGTATTTT.

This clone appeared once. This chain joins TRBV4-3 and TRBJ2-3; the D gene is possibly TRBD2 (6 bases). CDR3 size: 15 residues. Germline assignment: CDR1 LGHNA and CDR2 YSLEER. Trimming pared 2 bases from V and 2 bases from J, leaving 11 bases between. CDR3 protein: CASSQLGGTTDTQYF. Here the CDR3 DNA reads TGCGCCAGCAGCCAACTCGGGGGAACCACAGATACGCAGTATTTT.

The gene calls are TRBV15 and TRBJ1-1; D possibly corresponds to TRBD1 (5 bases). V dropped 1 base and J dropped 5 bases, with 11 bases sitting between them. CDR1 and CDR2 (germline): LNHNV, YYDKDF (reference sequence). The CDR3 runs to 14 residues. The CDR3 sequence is CATSRGGSRTEAFF. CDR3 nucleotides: TGTGCCACCAGCAGAGGGGGCAGTAGGACTGAAGCTTTCTTT.

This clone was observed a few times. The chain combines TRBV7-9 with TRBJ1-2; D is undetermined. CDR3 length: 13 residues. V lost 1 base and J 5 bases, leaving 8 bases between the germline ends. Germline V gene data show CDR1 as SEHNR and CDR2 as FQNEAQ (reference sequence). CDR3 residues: CASSLVSLYGYTF. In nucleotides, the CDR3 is TGTGCCAGCAGCTTAGTCAGTCTTTATGGCTACACCTTC. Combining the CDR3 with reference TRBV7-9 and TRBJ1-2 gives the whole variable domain DTGVSQNPRHKITKRGQNVTFRCDPISEHNRLYWYRQTLGQGPEFLTYFQNEAQLEKSRLLSDRFSAERPKGSFSTLEIQRTEQGDSAMYLCASSLVSLYGYTFGSGTRLTVV.

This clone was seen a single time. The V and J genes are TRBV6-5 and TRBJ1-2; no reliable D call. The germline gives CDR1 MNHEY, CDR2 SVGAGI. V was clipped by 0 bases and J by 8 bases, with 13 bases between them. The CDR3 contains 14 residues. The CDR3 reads CASSYSPDSSGYTF. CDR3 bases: TGTGCCAGCAGTTACTCCCCGGACTCCAGCGGCTACACCTTC.

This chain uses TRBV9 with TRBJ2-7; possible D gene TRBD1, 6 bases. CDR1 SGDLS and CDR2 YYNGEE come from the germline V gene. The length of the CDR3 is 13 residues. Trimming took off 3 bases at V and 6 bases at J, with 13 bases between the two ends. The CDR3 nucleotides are TGTGCCAGCAGCGGGTCCTTGACAGGCGAGCAGTACTTC. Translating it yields CASSGSLTGEQYF.

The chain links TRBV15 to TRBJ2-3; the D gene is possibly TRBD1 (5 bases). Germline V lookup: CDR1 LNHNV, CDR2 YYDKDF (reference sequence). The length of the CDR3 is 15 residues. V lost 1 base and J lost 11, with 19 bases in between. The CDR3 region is CATSRGTSRAWGQYF. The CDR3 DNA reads TGTGCCACCAGCAGAGGGACATCCAGGGCCTGGGGGCAGTATTTT.

CDR3 DNA sequence: TGTGCCAGCGCGACATCAACTCCCCGCAGGGGCGGGGCAGATACGCAGTATTTT. It is translated as CASATSTPRRGGADTQYF. The V call is TRBV7-9, the J call TRBJ2-3; D tentatively reads TRBD1 or TRBD2 (6 bases each). Trimming left V 8 bases short and J 4 bases short, with 28 bases between. The CDR3 consists of 18 residues. CDR1 SEHNR and CDR2 FQNEAQ come from the germline V gene (reference sequence).

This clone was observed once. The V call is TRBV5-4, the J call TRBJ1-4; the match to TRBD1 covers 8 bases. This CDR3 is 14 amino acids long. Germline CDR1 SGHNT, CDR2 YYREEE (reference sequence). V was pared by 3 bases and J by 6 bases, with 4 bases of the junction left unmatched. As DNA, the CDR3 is TGTGCCAGCAGCTCCACGACAGGGGATGAAAAACTGTTTTTT. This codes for CASSSTTGDEKLFF.

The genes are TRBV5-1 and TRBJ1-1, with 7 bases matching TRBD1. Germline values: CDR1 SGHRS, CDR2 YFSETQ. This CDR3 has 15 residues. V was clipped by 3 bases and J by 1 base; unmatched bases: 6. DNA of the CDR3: TGCGCCAGCAGCTCCGCAGGGGGATGGAACACTGAAGCTTTCTTT. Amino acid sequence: CASSSAGGWNTEAFF.

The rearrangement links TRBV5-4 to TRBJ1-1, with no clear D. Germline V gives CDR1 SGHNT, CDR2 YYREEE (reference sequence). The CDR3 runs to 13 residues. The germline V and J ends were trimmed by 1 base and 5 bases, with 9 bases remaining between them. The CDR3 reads CASSLTGLTEAFF. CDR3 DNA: TGTGCCAGCAGCTTGACGGGATTGACTGAAGCTTTCTTT.

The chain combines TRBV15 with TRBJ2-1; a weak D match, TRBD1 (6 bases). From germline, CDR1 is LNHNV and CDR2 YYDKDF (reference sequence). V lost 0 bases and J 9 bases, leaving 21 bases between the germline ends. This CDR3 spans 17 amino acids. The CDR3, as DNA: TGTGCCACCAGCAGAGATTTAGGCGGCGGACAGAAGAGTGAGCAGTTCTTC. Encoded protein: CATSRDLGGGQKSEQFF.

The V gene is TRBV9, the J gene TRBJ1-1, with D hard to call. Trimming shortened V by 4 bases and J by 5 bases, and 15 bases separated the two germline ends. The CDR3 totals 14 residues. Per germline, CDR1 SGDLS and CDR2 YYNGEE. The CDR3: CASSPRIGVTEAFF. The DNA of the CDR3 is TGTGCCAGCAGCCCCCGAATCGGGGTAACTGAAGCTTTCTTT.

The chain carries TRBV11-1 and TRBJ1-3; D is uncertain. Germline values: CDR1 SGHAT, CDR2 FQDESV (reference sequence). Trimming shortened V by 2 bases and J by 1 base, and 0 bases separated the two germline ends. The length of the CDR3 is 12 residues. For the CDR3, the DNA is TGTGCCAGCAGCTTATCTGGAAACACCATATATTTT. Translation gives CASSLSGNTIYF.

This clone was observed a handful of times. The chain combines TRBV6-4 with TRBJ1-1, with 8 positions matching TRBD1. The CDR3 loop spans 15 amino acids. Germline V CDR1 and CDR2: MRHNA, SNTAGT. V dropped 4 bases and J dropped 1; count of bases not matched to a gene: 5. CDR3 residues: CASSASGTGNTEAFF. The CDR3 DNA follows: TGTGCCAGCAGTGCCTCCGGGACAGGGAACACTGAAGCTTTCTTT.

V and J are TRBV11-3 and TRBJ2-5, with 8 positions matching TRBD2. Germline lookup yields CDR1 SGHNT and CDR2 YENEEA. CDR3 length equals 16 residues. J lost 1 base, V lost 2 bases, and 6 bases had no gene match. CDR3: CASSLPIAGTQETQYF. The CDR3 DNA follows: TGTGCCAGCAGCTTACCCATAGCGGGGACCCAAGAGACCCAGTACTTC.

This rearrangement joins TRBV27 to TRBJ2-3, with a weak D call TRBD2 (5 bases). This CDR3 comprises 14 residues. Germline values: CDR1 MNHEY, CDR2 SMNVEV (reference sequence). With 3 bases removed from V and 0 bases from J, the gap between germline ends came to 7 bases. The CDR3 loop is CASSFGESTDTQYF. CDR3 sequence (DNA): TGTGCCAGCAGTTTCGGGGAAAGCACAGATACGCAGTATTTT.

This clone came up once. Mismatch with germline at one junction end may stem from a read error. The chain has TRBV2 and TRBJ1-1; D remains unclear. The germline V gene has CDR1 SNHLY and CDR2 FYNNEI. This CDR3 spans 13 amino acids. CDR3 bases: TGTGCCAGCAGGGAAGGTGTGATCTCTGAAGCTTTCTTT. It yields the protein CASREGVISEAFF. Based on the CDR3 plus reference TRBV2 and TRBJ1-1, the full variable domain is EPEVTQTPSHQVTQMGQEVILRCVPISNHLYFYWYRQILGQKVEFLVSFYNNEISEKSEIFDDQFSVERPDGSNFTLKIRSTKLEDSAMYFCASREGVISEAFFGQGTRLTVV.

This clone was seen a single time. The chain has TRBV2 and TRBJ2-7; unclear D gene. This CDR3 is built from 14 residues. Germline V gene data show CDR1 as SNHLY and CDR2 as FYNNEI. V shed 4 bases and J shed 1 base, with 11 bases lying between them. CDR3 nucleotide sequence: TGTGCCAGCAGTGTCGGAATAAGATCCTACGAGCAGTACTTC. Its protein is CASSVGIRSYEQYF.

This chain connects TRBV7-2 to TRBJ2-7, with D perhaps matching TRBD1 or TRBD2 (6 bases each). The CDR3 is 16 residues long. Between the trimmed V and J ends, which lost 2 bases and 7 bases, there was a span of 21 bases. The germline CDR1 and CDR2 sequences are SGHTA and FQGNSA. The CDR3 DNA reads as TGTGCCAGCAGCTTACGTGGGGGGCCGAACCTTGGGGAGCAGTACTTC. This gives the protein CASSLRGGPNLGEQYF.

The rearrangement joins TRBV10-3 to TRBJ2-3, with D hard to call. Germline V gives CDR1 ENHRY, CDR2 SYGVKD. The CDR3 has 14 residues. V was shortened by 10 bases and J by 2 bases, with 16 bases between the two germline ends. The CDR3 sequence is CATQTGSITDTQYF. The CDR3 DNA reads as TGTGCCACCCAGACCGGGTCCATCACAGATACGCAGTATTTT.

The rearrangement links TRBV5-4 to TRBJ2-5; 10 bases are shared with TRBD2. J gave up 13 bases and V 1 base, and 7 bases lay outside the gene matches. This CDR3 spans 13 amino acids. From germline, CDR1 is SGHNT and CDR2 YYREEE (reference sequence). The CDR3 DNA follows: TGTGCCAGCAGCTTGCGGCTAGCGGGGGCCCTGTACTTC. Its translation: CASSLRLAGALYF.